This TCR beta chain was identified in a study of radiotherapy plus CTLA-4 blockade in lung cancer. With regard to this clone: The target antigen is unknown.

Data came from immunoSEQ multiplex PCR; TCRdb stores just in-frame clones and leaves some out. The table shows about 98,000 clones, with roughly four fifths occurring only once. General observations from the study: Radiotherapy was combined with ipilimumab, and tumor-derived TCR clones then expanded in blood.

The V gene's germline CDR1 is MNHNS and CDR2 SASEGT. The CDR3 is 14 amino acids. Trimming left V 7 bases short and J 2 bases short, with 13 bases between. The chain joins TRBV6-1 to TRBJ2-3, with a possible D match to TRBD1 (5 bases). Sequencing used peripheral blood, obtained from a patient treated with radiotherapy plus ipilimumab. The TCR originated in a human donor with non-small cell lung cancer who had a partial response to radiotherapy plus ipilimumab. The CDR3 protein is CASTGGRATDTQYF. The DNA of the CDR3 is TGTGCCAGCACCGGCGGCAGGGCCACAGATACGCAGTATTTT.